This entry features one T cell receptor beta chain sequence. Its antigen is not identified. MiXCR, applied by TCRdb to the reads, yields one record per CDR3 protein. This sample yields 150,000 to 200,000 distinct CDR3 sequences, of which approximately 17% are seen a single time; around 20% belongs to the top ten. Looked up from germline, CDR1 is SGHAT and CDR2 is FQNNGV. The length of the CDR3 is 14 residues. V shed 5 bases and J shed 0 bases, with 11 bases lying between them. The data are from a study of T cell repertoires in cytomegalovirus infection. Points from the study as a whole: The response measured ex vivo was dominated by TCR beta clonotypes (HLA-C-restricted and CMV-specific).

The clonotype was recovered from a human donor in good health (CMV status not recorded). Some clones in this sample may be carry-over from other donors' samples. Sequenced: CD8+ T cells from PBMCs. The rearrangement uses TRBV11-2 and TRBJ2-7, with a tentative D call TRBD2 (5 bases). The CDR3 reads CASSLAPLSYEQYF. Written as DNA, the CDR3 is TGTGCCAGCAGCCTAGCCCCTCTCTCCTACGAGCAGTACTTC.